The sequence of this T cell receptor beta chain was determined in a study of T cell responses to AZD1222 COVID-19 vaccine. Data came from immunoSEQ multiplex PCR; TCRdb stores just in-frame clones and leaves some out. This sample carries roughly 160,000 clones, around nine tenths of them seen once, and the ten largest clones take 4% to 5.5%. The V end was cut by 0 bases, the J end by 5 bases, with 8 bases between. This CDR3 is 13 amino acids long. Germline values: CDR1 SGDLS, CDR2 YYNGEE. The chain employs TRBV9 and TRBJ1-1; D is undetermined. The receptor's source is an adult who received the AZD1222 COVID-19 vaccine. The starting material was peripheral blood, obtained 28 days after the second AZD1222 dose. The DNA for the CDR3 is TGTGCCAGCAGCGTAGCTACCCGGACTGAAGCTTTCTTT. Its protein is CASSVATRTEAFF.